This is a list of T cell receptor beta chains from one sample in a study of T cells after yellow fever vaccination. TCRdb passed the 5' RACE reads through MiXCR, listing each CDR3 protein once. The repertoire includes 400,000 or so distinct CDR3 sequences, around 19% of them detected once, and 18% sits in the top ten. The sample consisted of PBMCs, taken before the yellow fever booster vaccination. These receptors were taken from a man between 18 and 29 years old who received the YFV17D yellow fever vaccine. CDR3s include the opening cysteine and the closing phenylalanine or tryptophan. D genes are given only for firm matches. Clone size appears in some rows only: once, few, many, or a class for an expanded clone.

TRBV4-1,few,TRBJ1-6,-,CASSHGSYRVQSPLHF,TGCGCCAGCAGCCACGGGTCCTACAGGGTACAGTCACCCCTCCACTTT
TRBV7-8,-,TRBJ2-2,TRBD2,CASSQLAGGSSGELFF,TGTGCCAGCAGCCAACTAGCGGGGGGTTCCTCCGGGGAGCTGTTTTTT
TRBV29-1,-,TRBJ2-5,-,CSVEYLGRTQETQYF,TGCAGCGTTGAATATCTAGGGAGAACTCAAGAGACCCAGTACTTC
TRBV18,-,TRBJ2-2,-,CASSPQGISRTGELFF,TGTGCCAGCTCACCTCAGGGAATTTCGCGCACCGGGGAGCTGTTTTTT
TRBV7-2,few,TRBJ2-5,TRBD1,CASSSRTGLETQYF,TGTGCCAGCAGCTCAAGGACAGGGCTGGAGACCCAGTACTTC
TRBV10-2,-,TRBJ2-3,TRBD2,CASTRRLAGDTQYF,TGCGCCAGCACAAGGCGACTAGCCGGAGATACGCAGTATTTT
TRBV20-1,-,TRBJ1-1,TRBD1,CSSNRQGATEAFF,TGCAGTTCCAACAGACAGGGGGCGACTGAAGCTTTCTTT
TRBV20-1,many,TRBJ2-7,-,CSARVDKVEEGWTYEQYF,TGCAGTGCTAGAGTCGATAAGGTCGAGGAGGGATGGACCTACGAGCAGTACTTC
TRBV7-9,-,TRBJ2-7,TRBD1,CASRSGQGGEQYF,TGTGCCAGCCGATCGGGACAGGGCGGCGAGCAGTACTTC
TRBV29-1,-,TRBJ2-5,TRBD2,CSVTGTSGGTETQYF,TGCAGCGTGACCGGGACTAGCGGGGGGACGGAGACCCAGTACTTC
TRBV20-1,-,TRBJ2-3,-,CSCPRGITDTQYF,TGCAGTTGCCCGAGGGGAATCACAGATACGCAGTATTTT
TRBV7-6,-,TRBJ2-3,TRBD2,CASSLGAGGADTQYF,TGTGCCAGCAGCTTAGGGGCGGGGGGTGCAGATACGCAGTATTTT
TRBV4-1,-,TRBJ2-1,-,CASSLRAREQFF,TGCGCCAGCAGCCTCAGGGCGCGTGAGCAGTTCTTC
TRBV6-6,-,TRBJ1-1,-,CASSYSAANTEAFF,TGTGCCAGCAGTTATTCGGCCGCGAACACTGAAGCTTTCTTT
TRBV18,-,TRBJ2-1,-,CASSPMDLASRDEQFF,TGTGCCAGCTCACCAATGGACCTAGCGTCGAGGGATGAGCAGTTCTTC
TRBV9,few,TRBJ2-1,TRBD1,CASSPEGDSTNEQFF,TGTGCCAGCAGCCCCGAGGGGGACAGTACCAATGAGCAGTTCTTC
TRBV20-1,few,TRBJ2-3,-,CSVKFSTDTQYF,TGCAGTGTCAAGTTTAGCACAGATACGCAGTATTTT
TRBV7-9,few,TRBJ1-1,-,CASSLYLLNTEAFF,TGTGCCAGCAGCTTATATCTATTGAACACTGAAGCTTTCTTT
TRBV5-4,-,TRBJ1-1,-,CASSSAAGMNTEAFF,TGTGCCAGCAGTTCCGCAGCAGGGATGAACACTGAAGCTTTCTTT
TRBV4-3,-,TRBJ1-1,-,CASSQALLLTEAFF,TGCGCCAGCAGCCAAGCGTTGCTTTTGACTGAAGCTTTCTTT